The sequence of this T cell receptor beta chain was determined in a study of T cell repertoires in cytomegalovirus infection. Across the whole study: Signatures in public TCR beta sequences pointed to both CMV infection and matching HLA type.

For this clonotype: No antigen is known for it.

TCRdb re-called the reads with MiXCR, one entry per CDR3 protein. The sample holds some 150,000 distinct CDR3 sequences, more than 30% seen once. Germline-derived CDR1 and CDR2 are MNHEY and SMNVEV (reference sequence). The CDR3 runs 12 residues. V gave up 7 bases and J gave up 7 bases, with 13 bases separating them. Study-level findings and limits: Totalled public TCR beta family frequency picked out people who carried CMV plus the relevant HLA. HLA-C-restricted CMV clonotypes gave the most frequent clonotype in two of eight donors.

The chain couples TRBV27 to TRBJ1-2; the D is unclear. This receptor was identified in a human donor in good health (CMV status not recorded). Some clones in this sample may be carry-over from other donors' samples. Source: CD8+ T cells from cultured PBMCs, taken from culture after CMV antigen stimulation. The CDR3 is CASTGRGSGYTF. The CDR3 DNA sequence: TGTGCCAGCACCGGGCGGGGAAGTGGCTACACCTTC.